This is a list of T cell receptor beta chains from one sample in a study of PD-1 blockade in mismatch repair-deficient tumors. Generated by immunoSEQ multiplex PCR, the TCRdb table keeps only in-frame clones and is missing some. Of roughly 48,000 clones in the sample, approximately 80% were seen once. This specimen was PBMCs, taken before pembrolizumab treatment. The receptor source for this set is an adult with mismatch repair-deficient cancer. Each CDR3 is given with its conserved first and last residue. D genes are given only for firm matches. Rows may omit the clone size; those that give it use once, few, many or a size class.

TRBJ2-5	NA	TRBV18	TRBD1	CASSPTRTGGAETQYF	TGTGCCAGCTCACCAACCAGGACAGGGGGCGCGGAGACCCAGTACTTC
TRBJ2-1	NA	TRBV7-2	TRBD2	CASSSTSGIGYNEQFF	TGTGCCAGCAGCTCTACTAGCGGGATAGGATACAATGAGCAGTTCTTC
TRBJ2-2	NA	TRBV9	TRBD1	CASSSTGGKGGELFF	TGTGCCAGCAGCTCAACAGGGGGCAAGGGCGGGGAGCTGTTTTTT
TRBJ2-7	few	TRBV7-3	NA	CASSEGLLARTYF	TGTGCCAGCAGCGAGGGGTTGTTGGCTCGGACGTACTTC
TRBJ2-1	NA	TRBV18	TRBD2	CASSLQAGGLNEQFF	TGTGCCAGCTCACTGCAAGCGGGAGGATTGAATGAGCAGTTCTTC
TRBJ2-2	NA	TRBV11-2	NA	CASSPQGTLGELFF	TGTGCCAGCAGCCCGCAGGGAACCCTCGGGGAGCTGTTTTTT
TRBJ1-2	NA	TRBV27	TRBD1	CASSYRGRSGYTF	TGTGCCAGCAGTTACAGGGGGCGGAGTGGCTACACCTTC
TRBJ1-5	NA	TRBV5-6	TRBD1	CASSLAGGWNQPQHF	TGTGCCAGCAGCTTGGCAGGGGGCTGGAATCAGCCCCAGCATTTT
TRBJ1-1	NA	TRBV5-1	NA	CASSSVVNTEAFF	TGCGCCAGCAGCTCGGTCGTGAACACTGAAGCTTTCTTT
TRBJ2-7	NA	TRBV21-1	NA	CASSKGGLRYEQYF	TGTGCCAGCAGCAAAGGGGGACTTAGATACGAGCAGTACTTC
TRBJ2-1	NA	TRBV7-8	NA	CASALGSSYNEQFF	TGTGCCAGCGCCCTCGGGAGCTCCTACAATGAGCAGTTCTTC
TRBJ1-2	NA	TRBV5-6	NA	CASSSDRPNNYGYTF	TGTGCCAGCAGCTCAGACAGGCCGAATAACTATGGCTACACCTTC
TRBJ2-5	NA	TRBV2	NA	CASSEDYLGVTQYF	TGTGCCAGCAGTGAAGACTACCTGGGGGTGACCCAGTACTTC
TRBJ1-5	NA	TRBV2	TRBD1	CASRVGQASNQPQHF	TGTGCCAGCAGGGTAGGACAGGCTAGCAATCAGCCCCAGCATTTT
TRBJ2-3	NA	TRBV5-6	NA	CASSSRPDTQYF	TGTGCCAGCAGCTCCCGTCCAGATACGCAGTATTTT
TRBJ1-2	NA	TRBV6-1	NA	CASRYTGTYGYTF	TGTGCCAGCAGATACACAGGGACCTATGGCTACACCTTC
TRBJ2-7	few	TRBV7-9	NA	CASSFWDEQYF	TGTGCCAGCAGCTTCTGGGACGAGCAGTACTTC
TRBJ2-3	NA	TRBV27	NA	CASSLVARYTDTQYF	TGTGCCAGCAGTTTAGTGGCCAGGTACACAGATACGCAGTATTTT
TRBJ1-2	few	TRBV4-3	TRBD1	CASSQQDREHYGYTF	TGCGCCAGCAGCCAACAGGACAGGGAGCACTATGGCTACACCTTC
TRBJ2-7	NA	TRBV19	TRBD2	CASSYGAGGLMSSYEQYF	TGTGCCAGTAGTTACGGCGCGGGAGGGCTTATGAGCTCCTACGAGCAGTACTTC
TRBJ2-7	NA	TRBV29-1	NA	CSVLRDTGSYEQYF	TGCAGCGTATTAAGGGACACGGGGTCTTACGAGCAGTACTTC
TRBJ1-5	NA	TRBV6-6	NA	CASTPSGLSNQPQHF	TGTGCCAGCACCCCCTCCGGTTTAAGCAATCAGCCCCAGCATTTT
TRBJ2-5	NA	TRBV11-2	TRBD2	CASSGSGRGSETQYF	TGTGCCAGCAGCGGGAGCGGGAGGGGATCAGAGACCCAGTACTTC
TRBJ2-3	NA	TRBV6-1	NA	CASHSDTLYSNTQYF	TGTGCCAGCCACTCCGACACGCTCTACTCAAATACGCAGTATTTT
TRBJ2-2	NA	TRBV5-1	TRBD2	CASSLEGGRTGELFF	TGCGCCAGCAGCTTGGAGGGAGGGCGCACCGGGGAGCTGTTTTTT
TRBJ1-1	NA	TRBV11-1	NA	CASSVRPGVYTEAFF	TGTGCCAGCAGCGTTAGACCCGGAGTGTACACTGAAGCTTTCTTT
TRBJ2-3	NA	TRBV7-6	TRBD2	CASSLSLAGTDTQYF	TGTGCCAGCAGCTTAAGCCTAGCGGGTACAGATACGCAGTATTTT